The sequence of this T cell receptor beta chain was determined in a study of shared clonotypes between healthy human individuals (dated by TCRdb to 2018 to 2020). Context from the whole study: The cohort comprised two women and a few men aged 18 to 49 years. The study deeply sequenced blood TCR repertoires of about five healthy adults to estimate repertoire size and the extent of clonotype sharing between individuals. To increase sequencing depth and limit assay-specific biases, different laboratories used diverse techniques to prepare libraries and sequence TCR repertoires. Each donor's leukapheresis produced roughly between roughly 0.94 and 9.5 billion PBMCs. For each donor, CD4 naive and CD4 memory were each given three plates, CD8 naive was given two plates, and CD8 memory was given one plate. Study-wide findings and limitations: Larger estimated clonotype richness was generally found for naive subsets than for memory subsets. Only blood was sampled, and tissue TCR repertoires likely differ from those in blood. Even with the large sequencing depth, rarefaction of the sorted-subset datasets indicated that sequencing was incomplete. Sharing across several donors was observed for 5% to 6.5% of naive CD4, less than 4% of naive CD8, roughly 2.4% of memory CD4, and around 0.4% of memory CD8 clonotypes. Based on pairwise subsampling, the degree of clonotype sharing among donors was expected to be affected by sequencing depth. Higher generation probabilities were observed for clonotypes shared by all four sorted-subset donors than for non-shared clonotypes. The small number of donors limited the genetic and exposure-history diversity represented.

A note on this clone: Its binding antigen is unknown. No much larger clonotype is one base removed from it; base qualities were not supplied.

TCR CDR3 regions were amplified from genomic DNA by multiplex PCR using the deep immunoSEQ assay. For each cell subset, the extracted genomic DNA was distributed evenly across all wells of several immunoSEQ 96-well plates, and each plate served as one replicate. Each replicate PCR for sorted subsets received about 220 ng genomic DNA, equal to tens of thousands of T cell genomes. The purified libraries were quantified using a Qubit 3.0 fluorometer, sized with a Bioanalyzer 2100, and then quantified again using the KAPA Library Quantification kit. Every immunoSEQ 96-well plate was sequenced on a separate single-read 150-cycle Illumina NextSeq 550 flow cell. Under the source paper's analysis protocol: Because the immunoSEQ output included only junctional sequences and no quality scores, the filtering could not be the same as the filtering used for full-length reads. To assign V/J genes and CDR3, sequences were annotated against IMGT germline references using PyIR, a Python wrapper for IgBLAST v1.9. Reads with weak V/J assignments (E-value above 1e-6), missing CDR3, stop codons, out-of-frame junctions, or ambiguous translated residues were removed. V3J clonotypes were defined as sequences sharing an identical inferred V gene, J gene, and CDR3 amino acid sequence. Percentage overlap between repertoires was calculated by dividing the number of shared unique clonotypes by the size of the smaller repertoire. Repertoire richness was assessed with RTK rarefaction, the Chao1 estimator, and Recon v2.1 estimates of unobserved clonotypes. For all TCRbeta clonotypes obtained by the gDNA method from a handful of donors, generation probabilities were computed with OLGA. TCRdb limited this immuneACCESS table to in-frame rearrangements with V and J called. A share of clones is missing; checked studies link under half to unresolved V genes, and the rest is unexplained. V and J calls and clone size are copied from that table; D and trimming were computed from the DNA. The sample profile shows about 820,000 clones; more than 85% of them were found once. Together, the top ten hold under 30% of the sample.

CD8 naive samples were CD45RO-negative cells positively selected for CCR7, giving a CD45RA+CCR7+ population that excluded TemRA cells. The donors were healthy, HIV-negative adults who had no recently reported acute infections or vaccinations. Only Caucasian adults living in Nashville, Tennessee, USA were represented among the donors. Blood was obtained by leukapheresis, after which PBMCs were separated by Ficoll-Histopaque density gradient centrifugation and cryopreserved in liquid nitrogen vapor phase. Analytical flow cytometry was used to check the purity and quantity of every magnetically sorted T cell population. Each sorted fraction had its genomic DNA isolated and then quantified by UV absorbance on a Nanodrop 2000c. V lost 7 bases and J lost 4 bases, and the count of bases not matched to a germline gene is 11. CDR1 is given as SQVTM and CDR2 as ANQGSEA, both from the germline V gene. Inclusive of the bounding cysteine and phenylalanine, the CDR3 is 14 residues long. The DNA shown is the 42-base CDR3, in frame from base 1.

The rearrangement combines TRBV29-1 with TRBJ2-5; 8 nucleotides in the junction match TRBD2. Sequenced material: naive CD8+ T cells sorted from blood. The cell subset or site label corresponds to: CD45RA+CCR7+. The source of this sequence is a man aged 25-45 years in good health. The CDR3 in this case is CSAGAPSGRETQYF. The DNA reads TGCAGCGCAGGGGCTCCTAGCGGGCGAGAGACCCAGTACTTC.